Shown below are 5 T cell receptor beta chains from a single sample sequenced in a study of blood T cell repertoires in COVID-19. This table comes from immunoSEQ multiplex PCR, and its TCRdb copy is limited to in-frame clones, with some not included. Here the sample spans some 56,000 clones, 70% to 85% being singletons. What was sequenced was peripheral blood. These TCRs come from a man aged 80 or over with COVID-19, enrolled during active disease.

The V and J genes are TRBV11-3 and TRBJ2-1; 10 bases are shared with TRBD2. V shed 1 base, J shed 8 bases, and the junction held 5 bases outside the gene matches. This CDR3 spans 15 amino acids. Per the germline V gene, CDR1 is SGHNT and CDR2 is YENEEA. CDR3 amino acids: CASSLGASGGDEQFF. Here the CDR3 DNA reads TGTGCCAGCAGCTTAGGGGCTAGCGGGGGAGATGAGCAGTTCTTC.

V and J are TRBV11-1 and TRBJ2-2; 11 bases map to TRBD2. CDR3 length: 16 residues. V gave up 6 bases and J gave up 4 bases; unmatched junction bases: 7. Germline V lookup: CDR1 SGHAT, CDR2 FQDESV (reference sequence). The CDR3 region is CASRVAGGLSTGELFF. CDR3 in DNA: TGTGCCAGCAGGGTAGCGGGGGGGCTCTCCACCGGGGAGCTGTTTTTT.

V usage is TRBV7-8 and J usage is TRBJ1-5, with D unclear. V was pared by 1 base and J by 6 bases, with 7 bases between. The CDR3 has 13 residues. Germline CDR1 SGHVS, CDR2 FQNEAQ. The CDR3 sequence is CASSLERVQPQHF. The CDR3 DNA is TGTGCCAGCAGCTTAGAACGGGTTCAGCCCCAGCATTTT. Full variable domain (outside the CDR3, taken from reference TRBV7-8 and TRBJ1-5): GAGVSQSPRYKVAKRGQDVALRCDPISGHVSLFWYQQALGQGPEFLTYFQNEAQLDKSGLPSDRFFAERPEGSVSTLKIQRTQQEDSAVYLCASSLERVQPQHFGDGTRLSIL.

The V and J genes are TRBV19 and TRBJ2-3; 11 bases fit TRBD2. Germline V lookup: CDR1 LNHDA, CDR2 SQIVND (reference sequence). This CDR3 comprises 15 residues. V gave up 6 bases and J gave up 2 bases; unmatched junction bases: 4. CDR3 loop: CASRRLAGNTDTQYF. CDR3 nucleotides: TGTGCCAGTAGAAGACTAGCGGGGAACACAGATACGCAGTATTTT.

V and J are TRBV28 and TRBJ2-7, with 13 positions matching TRBD2. Germline assignment: CDR1 MDHEN and CDR2 SYDVKM. This CDR3 contains 14 residues. The trim removed 6 bases at V and 4 bases at J, leaving 3 bases unmatched. Written as DNA, the CDR3 is TGTGCCAGCAGCCCGGGACTAGCGGGGTACGAGCAGTACTTC. Residues: CASSPGLAGYEQYF.